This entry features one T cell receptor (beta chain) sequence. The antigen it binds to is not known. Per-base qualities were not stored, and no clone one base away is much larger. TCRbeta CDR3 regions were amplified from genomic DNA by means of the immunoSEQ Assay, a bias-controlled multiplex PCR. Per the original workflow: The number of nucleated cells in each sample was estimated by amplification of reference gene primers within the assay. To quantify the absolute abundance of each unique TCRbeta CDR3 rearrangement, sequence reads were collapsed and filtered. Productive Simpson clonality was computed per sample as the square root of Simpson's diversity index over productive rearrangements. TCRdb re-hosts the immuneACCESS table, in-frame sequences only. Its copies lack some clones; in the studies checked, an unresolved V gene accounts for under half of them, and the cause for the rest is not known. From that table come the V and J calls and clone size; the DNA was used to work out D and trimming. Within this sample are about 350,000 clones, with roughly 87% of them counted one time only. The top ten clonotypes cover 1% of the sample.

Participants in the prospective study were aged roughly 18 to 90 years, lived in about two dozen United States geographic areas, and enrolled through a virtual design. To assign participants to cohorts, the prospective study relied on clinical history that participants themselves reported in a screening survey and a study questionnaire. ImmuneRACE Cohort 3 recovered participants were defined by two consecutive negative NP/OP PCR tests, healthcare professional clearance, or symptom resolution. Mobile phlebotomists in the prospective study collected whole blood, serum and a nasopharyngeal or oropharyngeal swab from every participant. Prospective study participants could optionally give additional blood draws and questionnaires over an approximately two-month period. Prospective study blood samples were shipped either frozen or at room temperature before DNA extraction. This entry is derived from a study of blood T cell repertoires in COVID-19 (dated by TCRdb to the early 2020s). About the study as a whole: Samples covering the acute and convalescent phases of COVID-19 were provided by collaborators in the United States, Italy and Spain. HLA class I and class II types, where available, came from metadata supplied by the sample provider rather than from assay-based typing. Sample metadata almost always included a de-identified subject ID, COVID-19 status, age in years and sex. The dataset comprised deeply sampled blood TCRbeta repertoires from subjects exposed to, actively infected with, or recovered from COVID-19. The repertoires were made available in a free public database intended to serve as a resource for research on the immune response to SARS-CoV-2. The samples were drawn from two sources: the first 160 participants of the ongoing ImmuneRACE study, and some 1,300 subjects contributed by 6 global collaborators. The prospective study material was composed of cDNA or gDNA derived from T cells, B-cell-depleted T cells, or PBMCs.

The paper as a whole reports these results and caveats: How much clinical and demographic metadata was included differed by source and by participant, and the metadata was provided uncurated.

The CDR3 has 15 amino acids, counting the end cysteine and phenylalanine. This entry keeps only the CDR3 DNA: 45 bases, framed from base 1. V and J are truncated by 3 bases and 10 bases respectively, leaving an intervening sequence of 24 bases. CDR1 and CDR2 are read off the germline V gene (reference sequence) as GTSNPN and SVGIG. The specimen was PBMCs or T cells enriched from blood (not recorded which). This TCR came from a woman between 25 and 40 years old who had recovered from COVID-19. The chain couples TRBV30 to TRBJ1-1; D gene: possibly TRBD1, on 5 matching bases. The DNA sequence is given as TGTGCCTGGAGACCCCCGGGACTGGGCGCATTAGTAGCTTTCTTT. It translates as CAWRPPGLGALVAFF.